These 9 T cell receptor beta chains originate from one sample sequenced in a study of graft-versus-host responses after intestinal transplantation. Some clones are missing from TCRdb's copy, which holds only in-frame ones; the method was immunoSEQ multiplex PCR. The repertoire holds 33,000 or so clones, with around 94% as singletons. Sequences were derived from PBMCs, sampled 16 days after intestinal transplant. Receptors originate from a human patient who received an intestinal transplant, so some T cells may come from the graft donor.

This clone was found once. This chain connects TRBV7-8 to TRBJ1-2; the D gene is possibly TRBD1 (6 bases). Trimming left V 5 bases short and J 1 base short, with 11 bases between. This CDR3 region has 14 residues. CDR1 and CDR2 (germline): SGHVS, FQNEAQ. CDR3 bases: TGTGCCAGCAGCACAACAGGGAATAACTATGGCTACACCTTC. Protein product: CASSTTGNNYGYTF.

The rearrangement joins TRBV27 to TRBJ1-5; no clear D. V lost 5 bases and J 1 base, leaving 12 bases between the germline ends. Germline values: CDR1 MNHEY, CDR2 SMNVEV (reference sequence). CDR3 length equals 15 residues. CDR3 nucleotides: TGTGCCAGCAGTGCCGGGCTCCTAAGCAATCAGCCCCAGCATTTT. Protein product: CASSAGLLSNQPQHF.

The DNA of the CDR3 is TGTGCCAGCAGCGGGGACGGGTACACTGAAGCTTTCTTT. Residues: CASSGDGYTEAFF. The rearrangement links TRBV9 to TRBJ1-1, with D maybe TRBD1 (5 bases). V was pared by 3 bases and J by 3 bases, with 9 bases between. This CDR3 region has 13 residues. Germline CDR1 is SGDLS and CDR2 is YYNGEE.

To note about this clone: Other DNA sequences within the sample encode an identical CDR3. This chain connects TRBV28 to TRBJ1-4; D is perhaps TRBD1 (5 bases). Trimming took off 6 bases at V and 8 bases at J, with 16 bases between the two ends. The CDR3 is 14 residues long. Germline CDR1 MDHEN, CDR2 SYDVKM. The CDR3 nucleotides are TGTGCCAGCAGCGCCCCAGGGATTGGGGAAAAACTGTTTTTT. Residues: CASSAPGIGEKLFF.

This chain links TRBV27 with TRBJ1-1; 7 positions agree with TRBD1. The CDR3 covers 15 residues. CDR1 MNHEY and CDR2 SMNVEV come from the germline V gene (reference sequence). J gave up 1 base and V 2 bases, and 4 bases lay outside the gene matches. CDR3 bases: TGTGCCAGCAGTTTAGACTGGACAGGGAACACTGAAGCTTTCTTT. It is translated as CASSLDWTGNTEAFF.

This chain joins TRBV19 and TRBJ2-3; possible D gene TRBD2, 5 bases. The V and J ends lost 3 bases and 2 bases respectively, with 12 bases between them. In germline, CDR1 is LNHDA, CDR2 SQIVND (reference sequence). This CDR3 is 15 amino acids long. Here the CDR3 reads CASSIWARDTDTQYF. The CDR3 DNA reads TGTGCCAGTAGTATTTGGGCCCGGGACACAGATACGCAGTATTTT. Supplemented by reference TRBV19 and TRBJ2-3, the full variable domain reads DGGITQSPKYLFRKEGQNVTLSCEQNLNHDAMYWYRQDPGQGLRLIYYSQIVNDFQKGDIAEGYSVSREKKESFPLTVTSAQKNPTAFYLCASSIWARDTDTQYFGPGTRLTVL.

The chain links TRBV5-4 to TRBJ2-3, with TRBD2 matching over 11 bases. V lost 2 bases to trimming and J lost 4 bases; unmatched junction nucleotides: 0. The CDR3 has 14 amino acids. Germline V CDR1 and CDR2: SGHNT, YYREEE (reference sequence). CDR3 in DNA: TGTGCCAGCAGCTTACTAGCGGGAGCAGATACGCAGTATTTT. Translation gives CASSLLAGADTQYF.

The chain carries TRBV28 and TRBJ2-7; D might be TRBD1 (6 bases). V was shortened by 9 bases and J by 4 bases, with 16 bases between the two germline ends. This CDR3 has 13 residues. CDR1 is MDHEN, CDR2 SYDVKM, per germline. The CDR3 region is CASSEGGSYEQYF. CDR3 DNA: TGTGCCAGTTCAGAAGGGGGATCATACGAGCAGTACTTC. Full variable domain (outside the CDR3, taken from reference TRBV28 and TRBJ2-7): DVKVTQSSRYLVKRTGEKVFLECVQDMDHENMFWYRQDPGLGLRLIYFSYDVKMKEKGDIPEGYSVSREKKERFSLILESASTNQTSMYLCASSEGGSYEQYFGPGTRLTVT.

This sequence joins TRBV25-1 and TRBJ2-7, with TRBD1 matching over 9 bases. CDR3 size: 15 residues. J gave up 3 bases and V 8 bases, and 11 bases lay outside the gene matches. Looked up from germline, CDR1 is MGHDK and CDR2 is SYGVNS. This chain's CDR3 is CASGHDRGGIYEQYF. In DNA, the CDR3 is TGTGCCAGCGGGCACGACAGGGGGGGGATCTACGAGCAGTACTTC.